Below, 14 T cell receptor beta chains from the same sample are listed, as sequenced in a study of OX40 agonist ivuxolimab in advanced cancers. Sequencing was performed with immunoSEQ multiplex PCR; in TCRdb, only in-frame clones are kept and a portion is missing. The data hold some 49,000 clones, with 85% observed a single time. The material was CD4+ or CD8+ T cells sorted from blood, obtained in a trial of the OX40 agonist ivuxolimab. These TCRs come from an adult with an advanced solid tumor such as melanoma, head and neck, liver or kidney cancer.

The chain is built from TRBV11-2 and TRBJ1-5, with D possibly TRBD1 on 5 matching bases. The V gene's germline CDR1 is SGHAT and CDR2 FQNNGV. The CDR3 runs 15 residues. Trimming took 1 base from V and 2 from J, leaving 9 bases between them. DNA of the CDR3: TGTGCCAGCAGCTTAGGGGGGGGTGGCAATCAGCCCCAGCATTTT. It encodes CASSLGGGGNQPQHF.

The V gene is TRBV27, the J gene TRBJ1-5, with D uncertain. The germline V gene has CDR1 MNHEY and CDR2 SMNVEV (reference sequence). This CDR3 is 14 amino acids long. Trimming took off 0 bases at V and 5 bases at J, with 8 bases between the two ends. CDR3: CASSLSQGYQPQHF. CDR3 DNA: TGTGCCAGCAGTTTATCCCAAGGATATCAGCCCCAGCATTTT.

This chain links TRBV28 with TRBJ1-1; D remains unclear. Germline V gene sequence: CDR1 MDHEN, CDR2 SYDVKM. Trimming pared 7 bases from V and 3 bases from J, leaving 9 bases between. The CDR3 runs to 12 residues. DNA for the CDR3: TGTGCCAGCACCCGGGTGTACACTGAAGCTTTCTTT. It yields the protein CASTRVYTEAFF.

This CDR3 is CASQGAGYTF. The CDR3 DNA reads as TGTGCCAGCCAGGGTGCCGGCTACACCTTC. The chain recombines TRBV9 with TRBJ1-2, with TRBD1 as a possible D gene (5 bases). Trimming removed 7 bases at V and 8 bases at J, with 9 bases between. The CDR3 loop spans 10 amino acids. Germline CDR1 and CDR2: SGDLS and YYNGEE.

V gene TRBV7-7 combines with J gene TRBJ2-2; tentatively, D is TRBD1 (5 bases). CDR1 and CDR2 from the germline V gene are SSHAT and FNYEAQ (reference sequence). V lost 2 bases and J 4 bases, leaving 8 bases between the germline ends. The CDR3 sequence is 14 residues long. The CDR3 region has the DNA TGTGCCAGCAGCTTACAGGGATCCACCGGGGAGCTGTTTTTT. Encoded protein: CASSLQGSTGELFF.

The J gene is TRBJ2-5, the V gene TRBV6-1, with a tentative D call TRBD2 (5 bases). CDR1 and CDR2 (germline): MNHNS, SASEGT. The CDR3 runs to 13 residues. V shed 7 bases and J shed 2 bases, with 11 bases lying between them. The CDR3 DNA reads as TGTGCCAGCACCCCGGGAATACAAGAGACCCAGTACTTC. Translated, it gives CASTPGIQETQYF.

The chain recombines TRBV6-4 with TRBJ1-1; 12 nucleotides align to TRBD1. The CDR3 has 14 amino acids. Germline CDR1 MRHNA, CDR2 SNTAGT. V gave up 0 bases and J gave up 11 bases; unmatched junction bases: 4. CDR3 DNA sequence: TGTGCCAGCAGTGACTCGGGGGACAGGGGGCATGCTTTCTTT. Amino acids: CASSDSGDRGHAFF.

The chain is built from TRBV2 and TRBJ1-1; D not resolved. CDR1 SNHLY and CDR2 FYNNEI come from the germline V gene. Trimming removed 6 bases from V and 3 bases from J, with 11 bases in between. The CDR3 has 13 residues. The CDR3 protein is CASRLREDTEAFF. In nucleotides, the CDR3 is TGTGCCAGCAGGTTGAGGGAGGACACTGAAGCTTTCTTT. The full variable domain, rest sourced from reference TRBV2 and TRBJ1-1, is EPEVTQTPSHQVTQMGQEVILRCVPISNHLYFYWYRQILGQKVEFLVSFYNNEISEKSEIFDDQFSVERPDGSNFTLKIRSTKLEDSAMYFCASRLREDTEAFFGQGTRLTVV.

This clone was counted only a few times. The chain joins TRBV6-1 to TRBJ2-7; a weak D match, TRBD2 (5 bases). The germline CDR1 and CDR2 sequences are MNHNS and SASEGT. CDR3 length: 15 amino acids. Trimming left V 1 base short and J 4 bases short, with 14 bases between. Here the CDR3 DNA reads TGTGCCAGCAGTGAAGGTGATAGCGCGGATTACGAGCAGTACTTC. Its protein is CASSEGDSADYEQYF.

The rearrangement joins TRBV27 to TRBJ2-2; D might be TRBD1 (6 bases). CDR3 length: 16 amino acids. Trimming removed 2 bases from V and 5 bases from J, with 15 bases in between. In germline, CDR1 is MNHEY, CDR2 SMNVEV (reference sequence). The CDR3 coding sequence is TGTGCCAGCAGTTTAACCTGGGGGCGGAGGACCGGGGAGCTGTTTTTT. Protein sequence: CASSLTWGRRTGELFF.

The chain employs TRBV10-1 and TRBJ2-5; possible D gene TRBD1, 6 bases. The germline V and J ends were trimmed by 4 bases and 2 bases, with 14 bases remaining between them. This CDR3 has 15 residues. CDR1 and CDR2 (germline): WNHNN, SYGVQD (reference sequence). CDR3 in amino acids: CASSGTGLGQETQYF. The CDR3 region has the DNA TGCGCCAGCAGTGGAACAGGGTTGGGGCAAGAGACCCAGTACTTC.

This clone has only a few counts. This chain connects TRBV29-1 to TRBJ1-4, with D possibly being TRBD1 (6 bases). CDR1 is SQVTM, CDR2 ANQGSEA, per germline. V gave up 4 bases and J gave up 2 bases, with 11 bases separating them. The CDR3 contains 14 residues. The CDR3 nucleotides are TGCAGCGTTGGGGCACAGGGTACTAATGAAAAACTGTTTTTT. Protein: CSVGAQGTNEKLFF.

The chain links TRBV2 to TRBJ2-3; TRBD1 is a possible D gene (6 bases). CDR3 length equals 13 residues. Germline CDR1 and CDR2: SNHLY and FYNNEI. V was shortened by 6 bases and J by 6 bases, with 13 bases between the two germline ends. The CDR3 bases are TGTGCCAGCAGCTTATACAGGGCCGATACGCAGTATTTT. This gives the protein CASSLYRADTQYF. Drawing the rest from reference TRBV2 and TRBJ2-3, the complete variable domain is EPEVTQTPSHQVTQMGQEVILRCVPISNHLYFYWYRQILGQKVEFLVSFYNNEISEKSEIFDDQFSVERPDGSNFTLKIRSTKLEDSAMYFCASSLYRADTQYFGPGTRLTVL.

The J gene is TRBJ2-1, the V gene TRBV5-6; D unclear. Per the germline V gene, CDR1 is SGHDT and CDR2 is YYEEEE. CDR3 length: 15 residues. V gave up 5 bases and J gave up 1 base, with 13 bases separating them. The CDR3 DNA reads TGTGCCAGCAGTCTTAACTGGGGATCCTACAATGAGCAGTTCTTC. Translation gives CASSLNWGSYNEQFF.